Below are 18 T cell receptor beta chains sequenced from a single sample in a study of T cell repertoires in cytomegalovirus infection. TCRdb analysed the reads with MiXCR anew, one entry per CDR3 protein. The sample lists under 250,000 distinct CDR3 sequences; roughly 12% were seen once. The sequencing input was PBMCs. Every receptor here comes from a human donor in good health (CMV status not recorded). Some clones in this sample may be carry-over from other donors' samples.

There are a few counts of this clonotype. This chain uses TRBV29-1 with TRBJ2-1, with 8 bases matching TRBD1. This CDR3 contains 11 residues. The J segment lost 16 bases and the V segment lost 0 bases, leaving 5 bases of the junction unmatched. Germline V lookup: CDR1 SQVTM, CDR2 ANQGSEA. The CDR3 nucleotides are TGCAGCGTTGAAGAGGGACAGGTATACTTCTTC. Encoded protein: CSVEEGQVYFF.

J is TRBJ1-4 and V is TRBV7-9, with TRBD1 as a possible D gene (6 bases). Germline V gives CDR1 SEHNR, CDR2 FQNEAQ (reference sequence). Trimming removed 4 bases from V and 5 bases from J, with 11 bases in between. The CDR3 sequence is 14 residues long. In DNA, the CDR3 is TGTGCCAGCAGCTCCTTACAGGGAAATGAAAAACTGTTTTTT. Protein product: CASSSLQGNEKLFF.

This clonotype has at least ten counts. The chain couples TRBV7-9 to TRBJ2-5; TRBD1 is a possible D gene (6 bases). This CDR3 comprises 13 residues. CDR1 and CDR2 from the germline V gene are SEHNR and FQNEAQ (reference sequence). The V and J ends lost 3 bases and 7 bases respectively, with 12 bases between them. CDR3 residues: CASSFQGPGTQYF. DNA of the CDR3: TGTGCCAGCAGCTTCCAGGGGCCGGGGACCCAGTACTTC.

The CDR3 nucleotides are TGTGCCAGCAGTTACTTGCTCAAAGAGACCCAGTACTTC. Its translation: CASSYLLKETQYF. The rearrangement links TRBV6-2 or TRBV6-3 to TRBJ2-5; no clear D gene. The CDR3 sequence is 13 residues long. Germline V gene lookup returns CDR1 MNHEY and CDR2 SVGEGT. V was trimmed by 1 base and J by 3 bases, leaving 6 bases between them.

This clonotype was seen many times. The V gene is TRBV24-1, the J gene TRBJ2-2, with a weak D call TRBD2 (5 bases). This CDR3 has 18 amino acids. V gave up 1 base and J gave up 3 bases, with 17 bases separating them. Per the germline V gene, CDR1 is KGHDR and CDR2 is SFDVKD. The CDR3 DNA sequence: TGTGCCACCAGTGATTTCCGCGCTTTTAGCGACGACACCGGGGAGCTGTTTTTT. Its translation is CATSDFRAFSDDTGELFF.

The V call is TRBV19, the J call TRBJ2-7; D gene uncertain. Germline V gives CDR1 LNHDA, CDR2 SQIVND (reference sequence). The CDR3 length is 14 residues. V was cut by 2 bases and J by 0 bases, with 8 bases left in between. Written as DNA, the CDR3 is TGTGCCAGTAGTATAAGCCCCGGCTCCTACGAGCAGTACTTC. This sequence encodes CASSISPGSYEQYF.

At least ten counts were recorded for this clonotype. The J gene is TRBJ2-1, the V gene TRBV7-3, with 11 bases matching TRBD2. Per the germline V gene, CDR1 is SGHTA and CDR2 is FQGTGA. The J segment lost 3 bases and the V segment lost 1 base, leaving 2 bases of the junction unmatched. The CDR3 loop spans 16 amino acids. The CDR3 here is CASSLIGLAGYNEQFF. The CDR3 DNA sequence: TGTGCCAGCAGCTTAATTGGACTAGCGGGCTACAATGAGCAGTTCTTC. The full variable domain, in which reference TRBV7-3 and TRBJ2-1 provide the parts outside the CDR3, is GAGVSQTPSNKVTEKGKYVELRCDPISGHTALYWYRQSLGQGPEFLIYFQGTGAADDSGLPNDRFFAVRPEGSVSTLKIQRTERGDSAVYLCASSLIGLAGYNEQFFGPGTRLTVL.

This clonotype has a count of ten or more. The V call is TRBV7-2, the J call TRBJ1-2; possibly TRBD1 for D (6 bases). Per the germline V gene, CDR1 is SGHTA and CDR2 is FQGNSA. V lost 2 bases to trimming and J lost 4 bases, with 17 bases between them. The CDR3 spans 16 residues. The DNA of the CDR3 is TGTGCCAGCAGCTTAAGCGGGGGCCAGGAGGGCTATGGCTACACCTTC. It is translated as CASSLSGGQEGYGYTF. Using reference TRBV7-2 and TRBJ1-2 for the parts outside the CDR3, the full variable domain is GAGVSQSPSNKVTEKGKDVELRCDPISGHTALYWYRQSLGQGLEFLIYFQGNSAPDKSGLPSDRFSAERTGGSVSTLTIQRTQQEDSAVYLCASSLSGGQEGYGYTFGSGTRLTVV.

This clonotype was seen only a few times. The V and J genes are TRBV10-3 and TRBJ2-7, with 8 bases that match TRBD2. Germline-derived CDR1 and CDR2 are ENHRY and SYGVKD. V shed 3 bases and J 4 bases; nucleotides not matched to a gene: 11. This CDR3 has 16 residues. The CDR3 sequence: CAISESAGGIVYEQYF. DNA for the CDR3: TGTGCCATCAGTGAATCGGCGGGAGGCATAGTTTACGAGCAGTACTTC.

This clonotype was found many times. This chain's CDR3 is CASRVSGMGAYEQYF. CDR3 sequence (DNA): TGTGCCAGCAGAGTATCGGGGATGGGAGCCTACGAGCAGTACTTC. The genes are TRBV6-2 or TRBV6-3 and TRBJ2-7; a weak D match, TRBD2 (5 bases). Trimming cost V 6 bases and J 2 bases, with 17 bases left between them. Germline values: CDR1 MNHEY, CDR2 SVGEGT. The CDR3 extends over 15 amino acids.

The V gene is TRBV6-6, the J gene TRBJ2-7, with D tentatively TRBD1 (6 bases). The CDR3 contains 14 residues. Germline-derived CDR1 and CDR2 are MNHNY and SVGAGI (reference sequence). V was trimmed by 7 bases and J by 2 bases, leaving 15 bases between them. The CDR3 DNA follows: TGTGCCAGCACCCACGGACAGCCCCCCTACGAGCAGTACTTC. This codes for CASTHGQPPYEQYF.

This sequence joins TRBV4-3 and TRBJ2-5, with 9 bases that match TRBD1. The V segment lost 4 bases and the J segment 4 bases; nucleotides outside the gene matches: 10. The CDR3 sequence is 16 residues long. From germline, CDR1 is LGHNA and CDR2 YSLEER. DNA for the CDR3: TGCGCCAGCAGCCGGCCCGGGACAGGGAAAGGAGAGACCCAGTACTTC. This translates into CASSRPGTGKGETQYF.

The V gene is TRBV2, the J gene TRBJ2-3; D could derive from TRBD1 or TRBD2 (5 bases each). The CDR3 is 13 residues long. Germline V gene lookup returns CDR1 SNHLY and CDR2 FYNNEI. Trimming took 4 bases from V and 2 from J, leaving 7 bases between them. DNA of the CDR3: TGTGCCAGCAGTGGAGGGACCACAGATACGCAGTATTTT. Protein sequence: CASSGGTTDTQYF.

This clonotype was seen many times. CDR3: CASSLASQNEQFF. The CDR3 DNA follows: TGTGCCAGCAGCTTAGCGTCGCAAAATGAGCAGTTCTTC. The chain couples TRBV7-2 to TRBJ2-1; no reliable D call. V shed 0 bases and J shed 7 bases, with 7 bases lying between them. CDR3 length equals 13 residues. CDR1 is SGHTA, CDR2 FQGNSA, per germline. The complete variable domain, with remaining parts taken from reference TRBV7-2 and TRBJ2-1, reads GAGVSQSPSNKVTEKGKDVELRCDPISGHTALYWYRQSLGQGLEFLIYFQGNSAPDKSGLPSDRFSAERTGGSVSTLTIQRTQQEDSAVYLCASSLASQNEQFFGPGTRLTVL.

The sample holds a few counts of this clonotype. The chain joins TRBV9 to TRBJ2-2; 9 bases are shared with TRBD1. The CDR3 has 16 amino acids. Germline V gene data show CDR1 as SGDLS and CDR2 as YYNGEE. With V trimmed by 4 bases and J by 4 bases, 8 bases remained unmatched. The CDR3 is CASSFRQGGFTGELFF. CDR3 coding DNA: TGTGCCAGCAGCTTTAGACAGGGGGGTTTCACCGGGGAGCTGTTTTTT.

The chain has TRBV28 and TRBJ2-3; 9 positions match TRBD2. V trimming: 10 bases; J trimming: 8 bases; junction bases outside the gene matches: 13. The CDR3 has 14 residues. Germline loops: CDR1 MDHEN, CDR2 SYDVKM. The DNA of the CDR3 is TGTGCCACCGAGCCAGCGGGAGGCCAGCGTACGCAGTATTTT. This translates into CATEPAGGQRTQYF.

The chain couples TRBV5-1 to TRBJ2-5, with D possibly matching TRBD1 (5 bases). Germline V gives CDR1 SGHRS, CDR2 YFSETQ. V was cut by 2 bases and J by 1 base, with 9 bases left in between. This CDR3 contains 14 residues. The CDR3 nucleotides read TGCGCCAGCAGCTTTAAGACAGCCCAAGAGACCCAGTACTTC. It is translated as CASSFKTAQETQYF.

The chain carries TRBV18 and TRBJ1-1; 7 bases agree with TRBD1. Germline CDR1 is KGHSH and CDR2 is LQKENI. CDR3 length equals 16 residues. V was pared by 3 bases and J by 0 bases, with 7 bases of the junction left unmatched. The CDR3 sequence: CASSPRTGFMNTEAFF. The DNA of the CDR3 is TGTGCCAGCTCACCCCGGACAGGCTTCATGAACACTGAAGCTTTCTTT.